This T cell receptor (beta chain) was retrieved from a study of somatic mutations in cytotoxic T cells in rheumatoid arthritis. Study summary: Certain T-cell populations stained with V beta antibodies were FACS-sorted to nearly 100% purity, and V beta1+ cells were TCRB-sequenced. The study, taken as a whole, reports: Significant differences in CD8+ T-cell clonality were not found between rheumatoid arthritis patients and healthy controls (age-matched). Unlike healthy controls, rheumatoid arthritis patients had CD8+ clonality that increased with age.

Worth noting for this clone: The antigen is undetermined.

The investigators isolated CD4+ and CD8+ cells by positive magnetic bead selection and checked their purity by flow cytometry. Clones were read by immunoSEQ multiplex PCR, and TCRdb kept only the in-frame ones, dropping some. Seen here are roughly 30,000 clones, 75% to 85% observed once, and the top ten hold around 8.3%. The CDR3 has 19 residues. V shed 4 bases, J shed 2 bases, and the junction held 12 bases outside the gene matches. Germline loops: CDR1 MDHEN, CDR2 SYDVKM. This chain links TRBV28 with TRBJ2-3, with 13 bases that match TRBD2. Sequencing input: CD8+ T cells sorted from blood. The receptor's source is an adult with rheumatoid arthritis. In nucleotides, the CDR3 is TGTGCCAGCAGTTACATACTAGCGGGGGGGACATCTTACACAGATACGCAGTATTTT. Protein product: CASSYILAGGTSYTDTQYF.